The present T cell receptor (beta chain) was sequenced within a study of blood T cell repertoires in COVID-19. Study processing details: Estimated nucleated cell counts came from reference gene primer amplification. Clones were read by immunoSEQ multiplex PCR, and TCRdb kept only the in-frame ones, dropping some. For V, J and clone size, that table is used; D and trimming come from the DNA. The data hold roughly 330,000 clones, with 87% observed a single time. One Seattle source followed patients from active infection through their disease course. CDR3 length equals 15 residues. Per germline, CDR1 MGHDK and CDR2 SYGVNS. Losses at the gene ends were 2 bases for V and 4 bases for J; bases not matched to a gene: 2.

The sequencing input was peripheral blood. V is TRBV25-1 and J is TRBJ2-1; TRBD2 agrees at 10 bases. The clonotype was recovered from a man under 40 with COVID-19, enrolled during active disease. The CDR3 DNA follows: TGTGCCAGCAGTGAACTAGCGGGAGAGTACAATGAGCAGTTCTTC. It translates to CASSELAGEYNEQFF.